The entry below describes one TCR beta chain. The antigen remains unidentified. TCRdb's copy holds only in-frame clones and misses some; the assay was immunoSEQ multiplex PCR. Here the sample spans fewer than 120,000 clones, roughly 89% being singletons. This entry comes from a study of T cell responses to AZD1222 COVID-19 vaccine. Study observations and caveats: There were mostly white British donors and more females than males, and clonal diversity was possibly underestimated. Repertoires were sampled only after the peak T cell response. Regions 160-218 and 743-854 dominated among vaccine-associated CD4 TCRs spanning spike.

Pooling was applied to second doses at about 4 or about 12 weeks. This TCR was recovered from an adult who received the AZD1222 COVID-19 vaccine. The sequenced sample was peripheral blood, obtained 28 days after the second AZD1222 dose.

The CDR3 is CASRLTRGTTSGEQYF. The CDR3 DNA reads TGTGCCAGCAGACTAACACGGGGGACAACTAGCGGCGAGCAGTACTTC. The chain recombines TRBV27 with TRBJ2-7; 8 nucleotides align to TRBD2. J lost 6 bases, V lost 6 bases, and 16 bases had no gene match. This CDR3 has 16 residues. CDR1 is MNHEY, CDR2 SMNVEV, per germline (reference sequence).